Included here is one T cell receptor (beta chain) sequence, with context. V gave up 5 bases and J gave up 8 bases; unmatched junction bases: 6. CDR3 length: 13 residues. Per germline, CDR1 SGHTA and CDR2 FQGTGA. The assay was immunoSEQ multiplex PCR, and TCRdb's table has in-frame clones only and misses some. The sample includes about 130,000 clones, roughly 90% of them seen just once. This sample stems from a study of T cell responses to AZD1222 COVID-19 vaccine. Study-wide context: Second-dose recipients at about 4 or about 12 weeks were treated as one pooled group.

The sequenced sample was peripheral blood, obtained on day 0 of AZD1222 vaccination. The chain recombines TRBV7-3 with TRBJ1-2; TRBD1 matches at 9 bases. The receptor was isolated from an adult in good health. CDR3 in amino acids: CASSPGTGKGYTF. DNA of the CDR3: TGTGCCAGCAGCCCCGGGACAGGGAAGGGCTACACCTTC.